Described below is a single TCR beta chain sequence and its context. These data belong to a study of blood T cell repertoires in COVID-19. Assay: immunoSEQ multiplex PCR; the TCRdb copy retains only in-frame clones and omits some. The sample contains a few hundred thousand clones, around nine tenths of which appear only once. Unmatched junction bases numbered 7, after V lost 5 bases and J lost 2 bases. The CDR3 contains 15 residues. Germline V gene lookup returns CDR1 SEHNR and CDR2 FQNEAQ (reference sequence). This receptor was taken from a woman between 40 and 55 years old who had recovered from COVID-19. The V gene is TRBV7-9, the J gene TRBJ2-7; 9 positions agree with TRBD1. Source material: peripheral blood. The CDR3 nucleotides are TGTGCCAGCAGCCTCCTGGGACAGGGAACCTACGAGCAGTACTTC. Translated, it gives CASSLLGQGTYEQYF.